This TCR beta chain comes out of a study of blood T cell repertoires in COVID-19. Study as a whole: Some COVID-19 samples were acute and others convalescent; all came from the United States, Italy and Spain. The analysed material was cDNA or gDNA that came from T cells, B-cell-depleted T cells, or PBMCs.

In the original analysis: Estimates of nucleated cell counts were drawn from the amplification of reference gene primers. Assay: immunoSEQ multiplex PCR; the TCRdb copy retains only in-frame clones and omits some. The V and J calls and clone size come from that table; D and trimming were worked out from the DNA. The repertoire holds about 85,000 clones, with around nine tenths as singletons. Germline CDR1 is MNHEY and CDR2 is SMNVEV (reference sequence). The CDR3 covers 14 residues. V was shortened by 0 bases and J by 5 bases, with 10 bases between the two germline ends. This clone was counted between two and nine times. The same CDR3 also results from other DNA sequences found in this sample.

This sequence originates from a man in his 60s with acute or convalescent COVID-19. The J gene is TRBJ1-2, the V gene TRBV27; no clear D gene. The sample comprised peripheral blood. The CDR3 nucleotides are TGTGCCAGCAGTTTATCGGGCGCAGGATATGGCTACACCTTC. Its protein product is CASSLSGAGYGYTF.